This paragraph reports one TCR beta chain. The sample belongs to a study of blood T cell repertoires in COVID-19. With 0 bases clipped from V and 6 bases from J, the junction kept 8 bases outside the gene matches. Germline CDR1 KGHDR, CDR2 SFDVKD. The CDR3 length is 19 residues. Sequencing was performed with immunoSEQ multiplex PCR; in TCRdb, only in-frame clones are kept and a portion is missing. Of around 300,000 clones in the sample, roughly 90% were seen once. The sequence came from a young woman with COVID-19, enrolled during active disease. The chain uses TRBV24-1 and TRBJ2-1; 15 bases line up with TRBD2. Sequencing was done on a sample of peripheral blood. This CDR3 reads CATSDLRGLAGGIGNEQFF. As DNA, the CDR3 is TGTGCCACCAGTGATTTGCGGGGACTAGCGGGAGGAATCGGCAATGAGCAGTTCTTC.